One and the same sample provided the 16 T cell receptor beta chains below, sequenced in a study of long-term antiretroviral therapy in people with HIV. The assay, immunoSEQ v3.0, was run at survey level. Profiling relied on immunoSEQ multiplex PCR, and the TCRdb table lists in-frame clones only, not all of them. The sample lists about 24,000 clones; 70% to 85% were seen once. Source: unsorted PBMCs, taken 3 years after starting antiretroviral therapy. The receptors were gathered from a man aged 50 or older with HIV.

V is TRBV7-2 and J is TRBJ2-1; TRBD2 matches 10 bases. Germline lookup yields CDR1 SGHTA and CDR2 FQGNSA. CDR3 length equals 15 residues. The J segment lost 4 bases and the V segment lost 4 bases, leaving 4 bases of the junction unmatched. The CDR3 DNA reads TGTGCCAGCAGCTCTAGCGGGGGCCTTTACAATGAGCAGTTCTTC. Encoded protein: CASSSSGGLYNEQFF.

This chain uses TRBV28 with TRBJ2-7; D unresolved. CDR3 length: 12 amino acids. Trimming shortened V by 2 bases and J by 5 bases, and 7 bases separated the two germline ends. CDR1 is MDHEN, CDR2 SYDVKM, per germline. The CDR3 DNA is TGTGCCAGCAGTTTAAACTTCAACGAGCAGTACTTC. It encodes CASSLNFNEQYF.

V is TRBV6-5 and J is TRBJ2-7; 14 nucleotides line up with TRBD2. V was pared by 8 bases and J by 5 bases, with 8 bases of the junction left unmatched. Germline V gene data show CDR1 as MNHEY and CDR2 as SVGAGI. The CDR3 is made up of 15 amino acids. CDR3 region: CASRLAGGFVDEQYF. The CDR3 DNA follows: TGTGCCAGCCGACTAGCGGGAGGGTTCGTCGACGAGCAGTACTTC.

This chain connects TRBV6-5 to TRBJ2-7, with 12 bases that match TRBD2. Germline trimming cut 6 bases from V and 2 bases from J; bases unmatched to any gene: 5. Germline V lookup: CDR1 MNHEY, CDR2 SVGAGI. This CDR3 is 15 amino acids long. CDR3 loop: CASSRTSGEAYEQYF. The CDR3 nucleotides read TGTGCCAGCAGCCGGACTAGCGGGGAGGCCTACGAGCAGTACTTC.

This clone was observed a handful of times. This chain connects TRBV27 to TRBJ2-2; 9 bases are shared with TRBD2. After removal of 0 bases from V and 7 bases from J, the junction contained 0 bases not matched to a gene. In germline, CDR1 is MNHEY, CDR2 SMNVEV (reference sequence). CDR3 length equals 14 residues. The CDR3 spells CASSLSRGGGELFF. CDR3 nucleotides: TGTGCCAGCAGTTTATCGCGGGGGGGCGGGGAGCTGTTTTTT.

This rearrangement joins TRBV11-2 to TRBJ2-1; D is unresolved. CDR1 SGHAT and CDR2 FQNNGV come from the germline V gene. The CDR3 runs 13 residues. V was pared by 4 bases and J by 4 bases, with 8 bases between. The CDR3: CASSSRSYNEQFF. The CDR3 region has the DNA TGTGCCAGCAGCTCCCGATCTTACAATGAGCAGTTCTTC. Full variable domain (rest looked up from reference TRBV11-2 and TRBJ2-1): EAGVAQSPRYKIIEKRQSVAFWCNPISGHATLYWYQQILGQGPKLLIQFQNNGVVDDSQLPKDRFSAERLKGVDSTLKIQPAKLEDSAVYLCASSSRSYNEQFFGPGTRLTVL.

CDR3 sequence reads: CASSRGSGLNYEQYF. The CDR3 bases are TGTGCCAGCAGCCGTGGGTCCGGACTGAACTACGAGCAGTACTTC. The V call is TRBV11-2, the J call TRBJ2-7, with a possible D match to TRBD2 (5 bases). The CDR3 has 15 amino acids. In germline, CDR1 is SGHAT, CDR2 FQNNGV. With 5 bases removed from V and 3 bases from J, the gap between germline ends came to 17 bases.

The chain carries TRBV25-1 and TRBJ1-2, with TRBD1 as a possible D gene (5 bases). V dropped 1 base and J dropped 4 bases, with 16 bases sitting between them. Germline V CDR1 and CDR2: MGHDK, SYGVNS. The CDR3 extends over 16 amino acids. As DNA, the CDR3 is TGTGCCAGCAGTGAATCGGGGGACGTTCCCCCCTATGGCTACACCTTC. Translation: CASSESGDVPPYGYTF.

This sequence joins TRBV11-3 and TRBJ2-7; D unresolved. This CDR3 is 12 amino acids long. CDR1 SGHNT and CDR2 YENEEA come from the germline V gene. Deletions cut 3 bases from V and 5 bases from J, with 8 bases between. CDR3 DNA: TGTGCCAGCAGCTTTGTCGTCCACGAGCAGTACTTC. Protein sequence: CASSFVVHEQYF.

The V and J genes are TRBV28 and TRBJ1-5; 10 bases line up with TRBD1. Germline V gives CDR1 MDHEN, CDR2 SYDVKM. The ends lost 5 bases at V and 6 bases at J; junction bases unmatched: 25. CDR3 length equals 21 residues. The CDR3 DNA reads TGTGCCAGCAGTCACCAGTATAACCTCCGGGACAGGGGTGTTGTAACTCAGCCCCAGCATTTT. Protein: CASSHQYNLRDRGVVTQPQHF.

This clone was detected a few times. Other DNA sequences in this specimen translate into the identical CDR3. V usage is TRBV27 and J usage is TRBJ2-7, with 9 bases identical to TRBD1. CDR3 length: 15 residues. Germline V gene sequence: CDR1 MNHEY, CDR2 SMNVEV (reference sequence). With 4 bases clipped from V and 1 base from J, the junction kept 5 bases outside the gene matches. CDR3 in DNA: TGTGCCAGCAGTTCCCGGGACAGGGCATCCTACGAGCAGTACTTC. Translating it yields CASSSRDRASYEQYF.

The chain carries TRBV5-6 and TRBJ2-2, with 7 positions matching TRBD1. The trim removed 0 bases at V and 6 bases at J, leaving 2 bases unmatched. Per germline, CDR1 SGHDT and CDR2 YYEEEE. This CDR3 is 14 amino acids long. In DNA, the CDR3 is TGTGCCAGCAGCTTGGTGCAGGGGGCCGGGGAGCTGTTTTTT. Its protein is CASSLVQGAGELFF.

The chain carries TRBV29-1 and TRBJ1-2; perhaps TRBD1 as D (6 bases). Trimming stripped 5 bases from V and 4 bases from J, with 17 bases between. The CDR3 covers 14 residues. Germline lookup yields CDR1 SQVTM and CDR2 ANQGSEA. The CDR3 loop is CSVPQGTLGYGYTF. CDR3 coding DNA: TGCAGCGTTCCCCAGGGGACACTTGGCTATGGCTACACCTTC.

The chain employs TRBV19 and TRBJ2-1, with 9 bases identical to TRBD1. With 5 bases clipped from V and 6 bases from J, the junction kept 20 bases outside the gene matches. CDR1 is LNHDA and CDR2 is SQIVND in the germline V gene (reference sequence). CDR3 length: 19 residues. CDR3 sequence: CASSFDPSSGTGSANEQFF. For the CDR3, the DNA is TGTGCCAGTAGTTTTGACCCTTCCTCCGGGACAGGGAGCGCCAATGAGCAGTTCTTC.

This chain uses TRBV6-5 with TRBJ1-4, with 7 bases identical to TRBD1. Germline V lookup: CDR1 MNHEY, CDR2 SVGAGI. The J segment lost 4 bases and the V segment lost 6 bases, leaving 8 bases of the junction unmatched. CDR3 length: 15 amino acids. The CDR3 DNA sequence: TGTGCCAGCAGGAGGGGGGCAGGGGGTAATGAAAAACTGTTTTTT. Translated: CASRRGAGGNEKLFF.

This chain joins TRBV28 and TRBJ1-1; D is perhaps TRBD1 (5 bases). CDR3 length: 15 residues. Germline-derived CDR1 and CDR2 are MDHEN and SYDVKM. V lost 4 bases to trimming and J lost 2 bases, with 14 bases between them. CDR3 sequence reads: CASSWGGRKNTEAFF. In DNA, the CDR3 is TGTGCCAGCAGTTGGGGGGGGAGGAAAAACACTGAAGCTTTCTTT.